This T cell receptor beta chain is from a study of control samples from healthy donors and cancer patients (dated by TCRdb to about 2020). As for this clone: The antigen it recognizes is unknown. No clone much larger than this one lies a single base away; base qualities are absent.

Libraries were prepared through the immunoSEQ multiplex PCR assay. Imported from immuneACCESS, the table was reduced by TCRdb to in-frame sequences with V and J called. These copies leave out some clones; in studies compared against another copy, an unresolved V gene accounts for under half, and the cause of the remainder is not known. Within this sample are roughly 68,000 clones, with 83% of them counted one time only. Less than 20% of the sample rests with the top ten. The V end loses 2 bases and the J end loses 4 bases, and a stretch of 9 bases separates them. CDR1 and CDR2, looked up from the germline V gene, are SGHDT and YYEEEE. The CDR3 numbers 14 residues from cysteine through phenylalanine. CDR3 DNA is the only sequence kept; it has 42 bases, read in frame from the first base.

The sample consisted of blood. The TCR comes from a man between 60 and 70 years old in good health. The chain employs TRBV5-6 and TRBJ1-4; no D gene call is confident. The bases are TGTGCCAGCAGCTTCACAGCGGGTAATGAAAAACTGTTTTTT. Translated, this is CASSFTAGNEKLFF. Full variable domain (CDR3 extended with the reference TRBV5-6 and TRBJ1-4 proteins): DAGVTQSPTHLIKTRGQQVTLRCSPKSGHDTVSWYQQALGQGPQFIFQYYEEEERQRGNFPDRFSGHQFPNYSSELNVNALLLGDSALYLCASSFTAGNEKLFFGSGTQLSVL.